Listed here are 26 T cell receptor beta chains from one sample, sequenced in a study of blood T cell repertoires in COVID-19. Sequenced by immunoSEQ multiplex PCR; TCRdb stores in-frame clones only, minus some. The sample shows some 360,000 clones, about 90% of them seen only once. The sequenced material came from peripheral blood. The receptor set was obtained from a woman in her sixties or seventies with COVID-19, enrolled during active disease.

The chain joins TRBV4-2 to TRBJ1-2, with 7 bases that match TRBD1. J gave up 2 bases and V 5 bases, and 5 bases lay outside the gene matches. Germline loops: CDR1 LGHNA, CDR2 YNFKEQ. This CDR3 comprises 14 residues. CDR3 loop: CASSNSGGNYGYTF. CDR3 in DNA: TGTGCCAGCAGCAACTCAGGGGGGAACTATGGCTACACCTTC.

The chain is built from TRBV19 and TRBJ1-3; possible D gene TRBD1, 6 bases. Germline CDR1 LNHDA, CDR2 SQIVND (reference sequence). Deletions cut 4 bases from V and 0 bases from J, with 16 bases between. CDR3 length: 17 residues. The CDR3 protein is CASSRQAHWASGNTIYF. CDR3 DNA: TGTGCCAGTAGTAGACAGGCCCACTGGGCCTCTGGAAACACCATATATTTT.

The chain recombines TRBV15 with TRBJ2-3, with D perhaps matching TRBD1 (6 bases). CDR1 and CDR2 from the germline V gene are LNHNV and YYDKDF (reference sequence). Trimming stripped 5 bases from V and 5 bases from J, with 17 bases between. The CDR3 is 15 amino acids. The chain's CDR3 is CATSENRASIDTQYF. In DNA form, the CDR3 reads TGTGCCACCAGCGAAAACAGGGCCTCAATAGATACGCAGTATTTT. The full variable domain, its missing parts supplied by reference TRBV15 and TRBJ2-3, is DAMVIQNPRYQVTQFGKPVTLSCSQTLNHNVMYWYQQKSSQAPKLLFHYYDKDFNNEADTPDNFQSRRPNTSFCFLDIRSPGLGDTAMYLCATSENRASIDTQYFGPGTRLTVL.

The chain carries TRBV28 and TRBJ1-6; D remains unclear. Germline lookup yields CDR1 MDHEN and CDR2 SYDVKM. V lost 6 bases and J lost 0, with 18 bases in between. The CDR3 is 18 residues long. This chain's CDR3 is CASSPGSVRSSYNSPLHF. CDR3 sequence (DNA): TGTGCCAGCAGCCCCGGGAGTGTCCGAAGCTCCTATAATTCACCCCTCCACTTT.

This chain connects TRBV21-1 to TRBJ2-7; the listed D gene, TRBD2, was not tested against the DNA. TRBV21-1 is designated a pseudogene. This CDR3 is 14 amino acids long. The CDR3 nucleotides are TGTGCCAGCAGCAAGAGAGGCCCAGTCTACGAGCAGTACTTC. It translates to CASSKRGPVYEQYF.

This clone came up once. V gene TRBV5-1 combines with J gene TRBJ2-2, with D perhaps matching TRBD1 (6 bases). V lost 5 bases, J lost 1 base, and 9 bases lay in between. CDR1 and CDR2 (germline): SGHRS, YFSETQ. The CDR3 contains 14 residues. CDR3: CASRSGQNTGELFF. The CDR3 DNA is TGCGCCAGCAGGTCGGGACAGAACACCGGGGAGCTGTTTTTT.

The chain couples TRBV7-3 to TRBJ2-2; tentatively, D is TRBD1 (7 bases). The germline CDR1 and CDR2 sequences are SGHTA and FQGTGA. This CDR3 is 15 amino acids long. Deletions cut 4 bases from V and 2 bases from J, with 11 bases between. The CDR3 DNA follows: TGTGCCAGCAGCTCGGGGGACAGAAACACCGGGGAGCTGTTTTTT. This encodes CASSSGDRNTGELFF.

This chain connects TRBV3-1 (or the pseudogene TRBV3-2) to TRBJ2-5, with 9 bases that match TRBD2. The trim removed 7 bases at V and 5 bases at J, leaving 8 bases unmatched. CDR3 length equals 14 residues. Germline V lookup: CDR1 LGHDT, CDR2 YNNKEL (reference sequence). CDR3 sequence: CASNVAAGGETQYF. The CDR3 nucleotides read TGTGCCAGCAACGTAGCGGCGGGAGGGGAGACCCAGTACTTC.

In this sample, this clone turned up a few times. The rearrangement links TRBV19 to TRBJ2-5; 7 nucleotides match TRBD2. The CDR3 runs 12 residues. Germline V gives CDR1 LNHDA, CDR2 SQIVND (reference sequence). With 8 bases clipped from V and 3 bases from J, the junction kept 3 bases outside the gene matches. CDR3 in amino acids: CASGGTKETQYF. The CDR3 nucleotides are TGTGCCAGTGGCGGGACTAAAGAGACCCAGTACTTC.

V is TRBV7-8 and J is TRBJ2-1; D remains ambiguous. Trimming pared 4 bases from V and 5 bases from J, leaving 9 bases between. The germline CDR1 and CDR2 sequences are SGHVS and FQNEAQ. The CDR3 is made up of 13 amino acids. CDR3 residues: CASSSRANNEQFF. Written as DNA, the CDR3 is TGTGCCAGCAGCTCGAGAGCGAACAATGAGCAGTTCTTC.

In this sample, this clone turned up a few times. The chain is built from TRBV11-2 and TRBJ1-6; D possibly corresponds to TRBD1 (6 bases). V was pared by 5 bases and J by 0 bases, with 11 bases between. Germline V lookup: CDR1 SGHAT, CDR2 FQNNGV. This CDR3 is 16 amino acids long. The CDR3 DNA is TGTGCCAGCAGCCAAACAGGGAGCTCCTATAATTCACCCCTCCACTTT. Protein: CASSQTGSSYNSPLHF.

As concerns this clone: Other DNA sequences from this sample encode an identical CDR3 as well. The chain links TRBV18 to TRBJ2-7; the D is unclear. CDR3 length: 14 amino acids. Germline assignment: CDR1 KGHSH and CDR2 LQKENI. V gave up 0 bases and J gave up 1 base, with 7 bases separating them. CDR3 DNA: TGTGCCAGCTCACCACCCACGGTTTCCTACGAGCAGTACTTC. Protein: CASSPPTVSYEQYF.

The rearrangement joins TRBV10-1 to TRBJ2-3, with 8 bases fitting TRBD2. The V and J ends lost 5 bases and 2 bases, in that order; junction bases with no gene match: 6. This CDR3 contains 15 residues. Germline V gives CDR1 WNHNN, CDR2 SYGVQD (reference sequence). CDR3 amino acids: CASSPGGANTDTQYF. CDR3 DNA: TGCGCCAGCAGTCCGGGGGGGGCTAACACAGATACGCAGTATTTT.

CDR3 sequence reads: CASTGRFQETQYF. CDR3 in DNA: TGTGCCAGCACTGGGCGTTTCCAAGAGACCCAGTACTTC. The gene calls are TRBV6-5 and TRBJ2-5; D unclear. The CDR3 totals 13 residues. Trimming removed 7 bases from V and 1 base from J, with 10 bases in between. Germline V gene sequence: CDR1 MNHEY, CDR2 SVGAGI.

The V gene is TRBV11-1, the J gene TRBJ2-7, with D possibly TRBD1 on 6 matching bases. Trimming cost V 8 bases and J 2 bases, with 13 bases left between them. CDR3 length equals 13 residues. The germline V gene encodes CDR1 SGHAT and CDR2 FQDESV (reference sequence). The CDR3 nucleotides are TGTGCCAGCTGCCCGGGACAAACCTACGAGCAGTACTTC. Protein product: CASCPGQTYEQYF.

In its sample, this clone was seen a few times. The rearrangement joins TRBV5-1 to TRBJ2-1; TRBD2 matches at 10 bases. Unmatched junction bases numbered 0, after V lost 1 base and J lost 5 bases. The CDR3 spans 14 residues. Germline V gene sequence: CDR1 SGHRS, CDR2 YFSETQ. CDR3 sequence: CASSLTSGDNEQFF. For the CDR3, the DNA is TGCGCCAGCAGCTTGACTAGCGGGGACAATGAGCAGTTCTTC.

This clone has just a few counts. J is TRBJ2-6 and V is TRBV2, with 8 bases that match TRBD1. Trimming removed 4 bases from V and 0 bases from J; junction bases left unmatched: 5. The CDR3 is 17 residues long. Germline V lookup: CDR1 SNHLY, CDR2 FYNNEI. CDR3 nucleotides: TGTGCCAGCAGTGGACAGGGGTTAAGCTCTGGGGCCAACGTCCTGACTTTC. Translating gives CASSGQGLSSGANVLTF.

The V gene is TRBV28, the J gene TRBJ1-1; D gene ambiguous. Germline values: CDR1 MDHEN, CDR2 SYDVKM. The length of the CDR3 is 14 residues. With 3 bases removed from V and 11 bases from J, the gap between germline ends came to 19 bases. CDR3 amino acids: CASSLVRSAIGAFF. The CDR3 DNA reads TGTGCCAGCAGTTTGGTCCGGAGCGCAATCGGCGCTTTCTTT.

This clone occurred a few times. The chain is built from TRBV5-5 and TRBJ1-5, with a tentative D call TRBD1 (6 bases). The CDR3 length is 15 residues. V was cut by 0 bases and J by 5 bases, with 12 bases left in between. Germline CDR1 is SGHKS and CDR2 is YYEKEE (reference sequence). The CDR3 DNA reads as TGTGCCAGCAGCTTGGGGTCGGCAGGGGATCAGCCCCAGCATTTT. As protein: CASSLGSAGDQPQHF.

This sequence joins TRBV7-2 and TRBJ2-5; a weak D match, TRBD1 (6 bases). The V end was cut by 6 bases, the J end by 5 bases, with 22 bases between. This CDR3 region has 16 residues. Germline CDR1 is SGHTA and CDR2 is FQGNSA. The CDR3 reads CASRTFRGPAVETQYF. The CDR3 bases are TGTGCCAGCAGAACCTTCAGGGGTCCAGCGGTGGAGACCCAGTACTTC. The variable domain in full, with the rest retrieved from reference TRBV7-2 and TRBJ2-5, is GAGVSQSPSNKVTEKGKDVELRCDPISGHTALYWYRQSLGQGLEFLIYFQGNSAPDKSGLPSDRFSAERTGGSVSTLTIQRTQQEDSAVYLCASRTFRGPAVETQYFGPGTRLLVL.

The V gene is TRBV19, the J gene TRBJ1-1; TRBD1 agrees at 8 bases. CDR1 and CDR2 from the germline V gene are LNHDA and SQIVND (reference sequence). V lost 7 bases and J lost 1; bases outside the gene matches: 11. The CDR3 loop spans 16 amino acids. CDR3 DNA: TGTGCCAGTACCCCGGACAGGGTAACATGGAACACTGAAGCTTTCTTT. Residues: CASTPDRVTWNTEAFF.

The rearrangement links TRBV9 to TRBJ1-3, with 8 bases identical to TRBD1. CDR1 is SGDLS, CDR2 YYNGEE, per germline. CDR3 length: 15 amino acids. Trimming at V came to 2 bases and at J to 2 bases, leaving 3 bases not matched to a gene. CDR3 sequence: CASSVSGGPGNTIYF. CDR3 nucleotide sequence: TGTGCCAGCAGCGTCTCAGGGGGCCCTGGAAACACCATATATTTT.

This chain links TRBV6-9 with TRBJ1-5; TRBD1 aligns across 7 bases. V trimming: 7 bases; J trimming: 3 bases; junction bases outside the gene matches: 6. The CDR3 contains 14 residues. Germline assignment: CDR1 MNHGY and CDR2 SVAAGI. The CDR3 loop is CASKKGATNQPQHF. The CDR3 nucleotides read TGTGCCAGCAAGAAGGGGGCCACCAATCAGCCCCAGCATTTT.

The genes are TRBV6-1 and TRBJ2-7, with 7 bases identical to TRBD1. In germline, CDR1 is MNHNS, CDR2 SASEGT. The CDR3 is 15 residues long. The V segment lost 2 bases and the J segment 0 bases; nucleotides outside the gene matches: 4. CDR3 DNA sequence: TGTGCCAGCAGTGAACAACAGGGGAGCTCCTACGAGCAGTACTTC. It encodes CASSEQQGSSYEQYF.

The chain employs TRBV28 and TRBJ1-4; weak D call: TRBD1 (6 bases). V lost 4 bases and J lost 0, with 12 bases in between. Germline V gene sequence: CDR1 MDHEN, CDR2 SYDVKM. This CDR3 is 16 amino acids long. The CDR3 coding sequence is TGTGCCAGCAGTTCCAAATGGACAGCAACTAATGAAAAACTGTTTTTT. Translating it yields CASSSKWTATNEKLFF.

The V call is TRBV19, the J call TRBJ1-2; possibly TRBD1 for D (5 bases). Trimming left V 6 bases short and J 5 bases short, with 16 bases between. CDR1 and CDR2 from the germline V gene are LNHDA and SQIVND (reference sequence). CDR3 length: 14 amino acids. CDR3 sequence reads: CASRIGLGEYGYTF. As DNA, the CDR3 is TGTGCCAGTAGGATTGGGTTAGGGGAATATGGCTACACCTTC. Full variable domain (missing parts from reference TRBV19 and TRBJ1-2): DGGITQSPKYLFRKEGQNVTLSCEQNLNHDAMYWYRQDPGQGLRLIYYSQIVNDFQKGDIAEGYSVSREKKESFPLTVTSAQKNPTAFYLCASRIGLGEYGYTFGSGTRLTVV.